This T cell receptor (beta chain) was obtained from a study of blood T cell repertoires in COVID-19 (dated by TCRdb to the early 2020s). Concerning the study at large: Samples from collaborators originated in the United States, Italy and Spain and spanned both the acute and convalescent phases of COVID-19. The prospective study material was composed of cDNA or gDNA derived from T cells, B-cell-depleted T cells, or PBMCs. Deeply sampled blood TCRbeta repertoires from subjects exposed to, actively infected with, or recovered from COVID-19 were included in the dataset. The repertoires were made available in a free public database intended to serve as a resource for research on the immune response to SARS-CoV-2. The samples were drawn from two sources: the first 160 participants of the ongoing ImmuneRACE study, and 950 to 1,500 subjects contributed by 6 global collaborators. Sample metadata almost always included a de-identified subject ID, COVID-19 status, age in years and sex. Where available, HLA class I and class II types were taken from metadata supplied by the sample provider and were not determined by assay-based typing.

This clone showed up just once. Which antigen it targets is not known. No much larger clone is present one base from it, and per-base qualities are unavailable. Results and caveats for the whole study, not just this receptor: How much clinical and demographic metadata was included differed by source and by participant, and the metadata was provided uncurated.

Enrolling through a virtual design, the prospective study's participants ranged in age from roughly 18 to 95 years and lived across some 22 United States geographic areas. Cohort assignment in the prospective study relied on participant-reported clinical history from a screening survey and a study questionnaire. Recovered participants in ImmuneRACE Cohort 3 were defined by two consecutive negative NP/OP PCR tests, clearance by a healthcare professional, or resolution of symptoms. Each participant in the prospective study had whole blood, serum and a nasopharyngeal or oropharyngeal swab collected by mobile phlebotomists. Additional blood draws and questionnaires over an approximately two-month period could optionally be provided by prospective study participants. Before DNA extraction, blood samples from the prospective study were shipped at room temperature or frozen. The germline V and J ends show losses of 3 bases and 0 bases respectively, and no gene match explains 5 bases of the junction. Measured from the cysteine to the phenylalanine, the CDR3 is 17 residues long. CDR3 DNA is the only sequence kept; it has 51 bases, read in frame from the first base. The germline V gene specifies KGHSH as CDR1 and LQKENI as CDR2.

The immunoSEQ Assay, a bias-controlled multiplex PCR, was used to amplify TCRbeta CDR3 regions from genomic DNA. On the study's bioinformatics: The number of nucleated cells in each sample was estimated by amplification of reference gene primers within the assay. To quantify the absolute abundance of each unique TCRbeta CDR3 rearrangement, sequence reads were collapsed and filtered. For each sample, productive Simpson clonality was calculated by taking the square root of Simpson's diversity index across productive rearrangements. TCRdb stores this immuneACCESS table with in-frame sequences only. Part of the clones is absent; in the studies checked, under half of the shortfall reflects unresolved V genes, and no reason is known for the rest. For V, J and clone size, that table is used; D and trimming come from the DNA. For this sample the table gives more than 300,000 clones, of which less than 90% were detected only once. The top ten constitute approximately 5% of the sample.

The V and J segments used are TRBV18 and TRBJ2-2; TRBD2 agrees with 9 junctional bases. This clonotype was obtained from a woman aged 45-59 years who had recovered from COVID-19. Sequences were obtained from PBMCs or T cells enriched from blood (not recorded which). The CDR3 is CASSPISGRANTGELFF. In nucleotide form, the sequence is TGTGCCAGCTCACCCATTAGCGGGAGAGCGAACACCGGGGAGCTGTTTTTT.